This T cell receptor (beta chain) was documented in a study of OX40 agonist ivuxolimab in advanced cancers. The overall study: There were three patients with partial responses, one having hepatocellular carcinoma and two cutaneous melanoma.

The ends lost 3 bases at V and 0 bases at J; junction bases unmatched: 2. The CDR3 runs to 16 residues. The germline CDR1 and CDR2 sequences are KGHSH and LQKENI. Assay used: immunoSEQ multiplex PCR; TCRdb lists only in-frame clones, some missing. The table has approximately 70,000 clones, approximately 80% seen once. Sequenced material: CD4+ or CD8+ T cells sorted from blood, taken in a trial of the OX40 agonist ivuxolimab. The chain recombines TRBV18 with TRBJ2-6, with 7 bases aligning to TRBD1. The source is an adult with an advanced solid tumor such as melanoma, head and neck, liver or kidney cancer. CDR3 sequence (DNA): TGTGCCAGCTCACCCGACAGGGACTCTGGGGCCAACGTCCTGACTTTC. This gives the protein CASSPDRDSGANVLTF.